A selection of T cell receptor beta chains follows, all from one sample in a study of shared clonotypes between healthy human individuals. Here immunoSEQ multiplex PCR was the method, and the copy in TCRdb shows in-frame clones only, minus some. The table lists some 2.4 million clones, 93% of them singletons. Sample: naive CD4+ T cells from PBMCs. The origin of the receptors is a man aged 18 to 35 in good health. Some clones in this sample may be carry-over from other donors' samples. Both conserved end residues are part of each CDR3. A D gene is named only where the DNA matches it firmly. The size entry is marked missing in some rows and otherwise reads once, few, many or a size class.

V	length	D	size	J	DNA	CDR3
TRBV29-1	12	.	once	TRBJ2-2	TGCAGCGATAGACTAGTCAGCGGGGAGCTGTTTTTT	CSDRLVSGELFF
TRBV11-2	17	.	once	TRBJ2-5	TGTGCCAGCAGCCTACAACCTATCGGCCAGGGTGCAGAGACCCAGTACTTC	CASSLQPIGQGAETQYF
TRBV28	14	.	.	TRBJ2-7	TGTGCCAGCAGTTTGGTCGGGGGCTCCTACGAGCAGTACTTC	CASSLVGGSYEQYF
TRBV18	15	TRBD1	.	TRBJ2-3	TGTGCCAGCTCACCGCCGGGACAGGGTACAGATACGCAGTATTTT	CASSPPGQGTDTQYF
TRBV5-4	16	.	.	TRBJ2-1	TGTGCCAGCAGCCCGGATAGCGGACTCTCCTACAATGAGCAGTTCTTC	CASSPDSGLSYNEQFF
TRBV7-9	15	.	once	TRBJ2-3	TGTGCCAGCAGCTTAGGGGGGGTCGTATCAGATACGCAGTATTTT	CASSLGGVVSDTQYF
TRBV28	12	.	.	TRBJ2-7	TGTGCCAGCTCTTACCCGGGGGTGGAGCAGTACTTC	CASSYPGVEQYF
TRBV28	14	.	.	TRBJ1-3	TGTGCCAGCAGTTTAACTTTTCTTGGAAACACCATATATTTT	CASSLTFLGNTIYF
TRBV27	15	.	.	TRBJ1-1	TGTGCCAGCAGTTTAGGGGCAGCCCAAAGCACTGAAGCTTTCTTT	CASSLGAAQSTEAFF
TRBV11-2	14	.	.	TRBJ1-1	TGTGCCAGCAGCTTTAAGACGTCGGGGACTGAAGCTTTCTTT	CASSFKTSGTEAFF
TRBV29-1	17	.	.	TRBJ2-3	TGCAGCGTTGAAGAGGGTGCCTGGGACCCCCGCACAGATACGCAGTATTTT	CSVEEGAWDPRTDTQYF
TRBV28	17	.	.	TRBJ1-2	TGTGCCAGCAGTTTAGAGAAAACAGGGTTTTTGGGCTATGGCTACACCTTC	CASSLEKTGFLGYGYTF
TRBV5-6	16	.	.	TRBJ2-1	TGTGCCAGCAGCTCGATTCCAGGGTTGCAAGCCAATGAGCAGTTCTTC	CASSSIPGLQANEQFF
TRBV5-1	15	TRBD1	.	TRBJ1-2	TGCGCCAGCAGCCCGGATGGGACAGACATCTATGGCTACACCTTC	CASSPDGTDIYGYTF
TRBV7-9	15	.	.	TRBJ1-2	TGTGCCAGCAGCCTAGCCGAAACAGCGAACTATGGCTACACCTTC	CASSLAETANYGYTF
TRBV19	13	.	.	TRBJ1-4	TGTGCCAGTAGCGTAGAACCCCCGGGAAGACTGTTTTTT	CASSVEPPGRLFF
TRBV4-2	14	TRBD1	few	TRBJ1-1	TGTGCCAGCAGCCAAGCCGACAGGGTGAATGAAGCTTTCTTT	CASSQADRVNEAFF
TRBV5-1	15	TRBD2	.	TRBJ2-5	TGCGCCAGCAGCTTGGAACTAGCGGGAGGTGAGACCCAGTACTTC	CASSLELAGGETQYF
TRBV2	14	.	.	TRBJ2-2	TGTGCCAGCCTCGTGACGACCATAACCGGGGAGCTGTTTTTT	CASLVTTITGELFF
TRBV28	15	.	.	TRBJ2-1	TGTGCCAGCAGCTATACAAGCCGGCCCCTAGCTGAGCAGTTCTTC	CASSYTSRPLAEQFF
TRBV7-9	15	TRBD1	once	TRBJ2-3	TGTGCCAGCAGTGCCGGGACAGGCGCCACAGATACGCAGTATTTT	CASSAGTGATDTQYF
TRBV6-1	15	TRBD1	.	TRBJ1-5	TGTGCCAGCAGTGACAGACAGGGGGGCAATCAGCCCCAGCATTTT	CASSDRQGGNQPQHF
TRBV28	16	.	once	TRBJ1-5	TGTGCCAGCAGTTTCCGGGGGCACTTGGGCAATCAGCCCCAGCATTTT	CASSFRGHLGNQPQHF
TRBV9	18	TRBD1	.	TRBJ2-2	TGTGCCAGCAGCCCACCGCCGGGACAGGGGGCGGGCACCGGGGAGCTGTTTTTT	CASSPPPGQGAGTGELFF
TRBV18	12	.	once	TRBJ1-2	TGTGCCAGCTCACCACCAGGGGGAGGCTACACCTTC	CASSPPGGGYTF
TRBV9	14	.	.	TRBJ1-2	TGTGCCAGCAGCGTAGTGGACCGCGTGGATGGCTACACCTTC	CASSVVDRVDGYTF
TRBV10-3	18	.	.	TRBJ2-7	TGTGCCATCAGTGATAACAGGGTTGATCAGCGGGACCACTACGAGCAGTACTTC	CAISDNRVDQRDHYEQYF
TRBV30	14	.	.	TRBJ2-1	TGTGCCTGGAGTGGCGGGGGCCTCTACAATGAGCAGTTCTTC	CAWSGGGLYNEQFF
TRBV9	17	TRBD2	.	TRBJ2-3	TGTGCCAGCTCTGGGGGCCCTAGCGGGGGGAGCACAGATACGCAGTATTTT	CASSGGPSGGSTDTQYF
TRBV28	10	.	once	TRBJ2-1	TGTGCCAGCAGTTATCAAAGTCTGTTCTTC	CASSYQSLFF
TRBV5-1	18	TRBD2	.	TRBJ2-2	TGCGCCAGCAGCTTGGCCGCACTAGCGGACGCGAACACCGGGGAGCTGTTTTTT	CASSLAALADANTGELFF
TRBV7-9	13	.	.	TRBJ1-5	TGTGCCAGCAGCTTAGCTAGCAATCAGCCCCAGCATTTT	CASSLASNQPQHF
TRBV2	15	.	.	TRBJ1-2	TGTGCCAGCAGTGAAGGGTCGACAGACCTCTTTGGCTACACCTTC	CASSEGSTDLFGYTF
TRBV18	14	.	.	TRBJ1-4	TGTGCCAGCTCACCGACGGGGACCGGTGAAAAACTGTTTTTT	CASSPTGTGEKLFF
TRBV6-4	16	TRBD2	.	TRBJ2-1	TGTGCCAGCAGTTCAAGACTAGCGAACTCCTACAATGAGCAGTTCTTC	CASSSRLANSYNEQFF
TRBV28	17	TRBD2	.	TRBJ2-3	TGTGCCAGCAGTTTAATGGGTAGCGGACCCGGGGGGGGGACGCAGTATTTT	CASSLMGSGPGGGTQYF
TRBV9	15	.	once	TRBJ1-2	TGTGCCAGCAGCGCAGAGCAGTTCGGTCTGTATGGCTACACCTTC	CASSAEQFGLYGYTF
TRBV10-1	13	.	.	TRBJ2-3	TGCGCCAGCAGTGATGGAGCGTCTGATACGCAGTATTTT	CASSDGASDTQYF
TRBV18	17	TRBD1	.	TRBJ2-7	TGTGCCAGCTCACCGGGGACAGGGGCTGCCAGCTCCTACGAGCAGTACTTC	CASSPGTGAASSYEQYF
TRBV15	13	.	.	TRBJ2-7	TGTGCCACCAGCAGAGGACCCGGGAACGAGCAGTACTTC	CATSRGPGNEQYF
TRBV11-3	12	.	.	TRBJ2-7	TGTGCCAGCAGCTTAACGGATGGGGAGCAGTACTTC	CASSLTDGEQYF
TRBV2	13	.	.	TRBJ1-2	TGTGCCAGCAGCCCAACGCATAACTATGGCTACACCTTC	CASSPTHNYGYTF
TRBV11-2	16	TRBD1	.	TRBJ2-7	TGTGCCAGCAGCTACGGCCAGGGACAGGGAACCTACGAGCAGTACTTC	CASSYGQGQGTYEQYF
TRBV5-1	16	.	.	TRBJ2-2	TGCGCCAGCGCTGCGGGGCAGGCAACGAACACCGGGGAGCTGTTTTTT	CASAAGQATNTGELFF
TRBV7-6	13	.	.	TRBJ2-3	TGTGCCAGCAGCTTGTATGTGGCAGATACGCAGTATTTT	CASSLYVADTQYF
TRBV7-3	16	TRBD2	.	TRBJ2-1	TGTGCCAGCAGCTTAGGTAGCGGGAGCTCCTACAATGAGCAGTTCTTC	CASSLGSGSSYNEQFF
TRBV2	16	TRBD2	.	TRBJ2-7	TGTGCCAGCAGTGAAGCGGGGCGGGAGGGTACCTACGAGCAGTACTTC	CASSEAGREGTYEQYF
TRBV11-2	16	TRBD2	.	TRBJ2-3	TGTGCCAGCAGCTCAGGGACTAGCGATAGGTCAGATACGCAGTATTTT	CASSSGTSDRSDTQYF
TRBV5-1	15	.	.	TRBJ1-2	TGCGCCAGCAGCTTGGGTGGGGAGAGGGTCGGAGGCTACACCTTC	CASSLGGERVGGYTF
TRBV4-1	18	.	.	TRBJ1-1	TGCGCCAGCAGCCAATCACCCAGGCAAACGGGCAGGGGAACTGAAGCTTTCTTT	CASSQSPRQTGRGTEAFF
TRBV28	19	TRBD1	.	TRBJ1-4	TGTGCCAGCAGTTTATCCCGGCGTTCAGGGGGCGCCGCTAATGAAAAACTGTTTTTT	CASSLSRRSGGAANEKLFF
TRBV27	16	.	.	TRBJ2-1	TGTGCCAGCAGTTTAGGAGGGCAGGGAAATTTCAATGAGCAGTTCTTC	CASSLGGQGNFNEQFF
TRBV27	16	TRBD2	.	TRBJ2-5	TGTGCCAGCAGTCCCCTCCGGGGGGGAAGACAAGAGACCCAGTACTTC	CASSPLRGGRQETQYF
TRBV15	15	TRBD1	.	TRBJ1-1	TGTGCCACCAGCGTCCTTACAGGGGGCTACACTGAAGCTTTCTTT	CATSVLTGGYTEAFF
TRBV6-5	14	.	.	TRBJ2-3	TGTGCCAGCAGTCCCCCAGGGGTTCAGGGTACGCAGTATTTT	CASSPPGVQGTQYF